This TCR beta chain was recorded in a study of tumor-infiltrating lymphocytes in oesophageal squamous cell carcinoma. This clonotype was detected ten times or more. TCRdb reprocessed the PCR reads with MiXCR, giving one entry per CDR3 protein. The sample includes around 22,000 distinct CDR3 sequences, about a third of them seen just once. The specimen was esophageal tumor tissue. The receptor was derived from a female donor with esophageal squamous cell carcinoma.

The CDR3 nucleotides are TGTGCCACCAGTGATTTATACAGGGATAATGAGCAGTTCTTC. It yields the protein CATSDLYRDNEQFF. V is TRBV24-1 and J is TRBJ2-1; D might be TRBD1 (6 bases). CDR3 size: 14 residues. In germline, CDR1 is KGHDR, CDR2 SFDVKD. V gave up 1 base and J gave up 7 bases, with 10 bases separating them.